The 19 T cell receptor beta chains below come from one sample, sequenced in a study of T cells in tumors after PD-1 blockade. Generated by immunoSEQ multiplex PCR, the TCRdb table keeps only in-frame clones and is missing some. The repertoire holds over 60,000 clones, with around 74% as singletons. The source material was PBMCs, sampled after anti-PD-1 treatment. The origin of the receptors is a human donor with basal cell carcinoma.

V and J are TRBV19 and TRBJ2-2, with a weak D call TRBD1 (5 bases). The germline V gene has CDR1 LNHDA and CDR2 SQIVND (reference sequence). This CDR3 is 16 amino acids long. V dropped 7 bases and J dropped 5 bases, with 20 bases sitting between them. The CDR3 DNA follows: TGTGCCAGTACCCTCCGGGTGGGGCGTGGGACCGGGGAGCTGTTTTTT. Protein sequence: CASTLRVGRGTGELFF.

This clone has only a few counts. The chain uses TRBV9 and TRBJ1-6; a weak D match, TRBD1 (6 bases). The CDR3 sequence is 15 residues long. Trimming left V 7 bases short and J 7 bases short, with 18 bases between. CDR1 and CDR2 from the germline V gene are SGDLS and YYNGEE. The DNA of the CDR3 is TGTGCCAGCGCGGGCACAAGGGGGGGGAATTCACCCCTCCACTTT. Encoded protein: CASAGTRGGNSPLHF.

The table lists this clone with a count of one. The conserved phenylalanine or tryptophan normally closing the CDR3 is absent here, so this likely arose from a read error. This chain uses TRBV5-1 with TRBJ1-1, with D possibly being TRBD1 (6 bases). The CDR3 extends over 14 amino acids. Germline CDR1 reads SGHRS; CDR2 reads YFSETQ. Trimming cost V 4 bases and J 4 bases, with 14 bases left between them. The CDR3 spells CASSRGGAITEAFL. CDR3 DNA sequence: TGCGCCAGCAGCCGGGGGGGGGCGATCACTGAAGCTTTCCTT.

This chain uses TRBV6-1 with TRBJ1-5; D ambiguous. Trimming left V 2 bases short and J 6 bases short, with 8 bases between. Germline loops: CDR1 MNHNS, CDR2 SASEGT. The length of the CDR3 is 13 residues. The chain's CDR3 is CASSEQFGQPQHF. The CDR3 bases are TGTGCCAGCAGTGAACAGTTCGGTCAGCCCCAGCATTTT.

The gene calls are TRBV2 and TRBJ2-1; a possible D gene is TRBD2 (6 bases). Germline values: CDR1 SNHLY, CDR2 FYNNEI. The V gene lost 5 bases and the J gene lost 5 bases, with 13 bases spanning the gap. The CDR3 spans 14 residues. In nucleotides, the CDR3 is TGTGCCAGCAGTCTCTTGACTAGTAACAATGAGCAGTTCTTC. Residues: CASSLLTSNNEQFF.

The chain uses TRBV6-1 and TRBJ1-5; D uncertain. The CDR3 extends over 15 amino acids. Trimming stripped 7 bases from V and 0 bases from J, with 13 bases between. The germline V gene has CDR1 MNHNS and CDR2 SASEGT. CDR3 region: CASTSQGYSNQPQHF. DNA of the CDR3: TGTGCCAGCACCTCCCAAGGCTATAGCAATCAGCCCCAGCATTTT.

The chain combines TRBV10-3 with TRBJ1-2; maybe TRBD1 (6 bases). Between the trimmed V and J ends, which lost 3 bases and 7 bases, there was a span of 18 bases. The CDR3 extends over 15 amino acids. Germline CDR1 and CDR2: ENHRY and SYGVKD. The CDR3 spells CAISDPGTIGSGYTF. CDR3 DNA: TGTGCCATCAGTGACCCTGGGACAATCGGCAGTGGCTACACCTTC.

J is TRBJ2-7 and V is TRBV5-1, with 7 bases identical to TRBD1. The V gene's germline CDR1 is SGHRS and CDR2 YFSETQ. V gave up 5 bases and J gave up 0 bases; unmatched junction bases: 5. The CDR3 contains 14 residues. The CDR3, as DNA: TGCGCCAGCAGGTACAGGGGAGACTCCTACGAGCAGTACTTC. It yields the protein CASRYRGDSYEQYF.

V is TRBV24-1 and J is TRBJ2-1; 8 nucleotides match TRBD1. The CDR3 totals 15 residues. The V gene end was trimmed by 7 bases and the J gene end by 6 bases; junction bases not matched to a gene: 10. Germline assignment: CDR1 KGHDR and CDR2 SFDVKD. The CDR3 spells CATRERGQGSNEQFF. The CDR3 nucleotides are TGTGCCACCAGAGAACGTGGACAGGGATCCAATGAGCAGTTCTTC.

On this clone itself: Germline and junction disagree at one end, which may indicate a read error. This chain joins TRBV5-6 and TRBJ1-6; weak D call: TRBD1 (5 bases). This CDR3 is 17 amino acids long. Germline CDR1 is SGHDT and CDR2 is YYEEEE. The CDR3 protein is CVSSFSGLGSYNSPLHF. The CDR3 DNA reads as TGTGTCAGCAGTTTCTCAGGGTTGGGTTCCTATAATTCACCCCTCCACTTT.

The sample holds a few counts of this clone. The V gene is TRBV5-4, the J gene TRBJ1-1; tentative D call: TRBD1 (5 bases). V was pared by 8 bases and J by 3 bases, with 17 bases between. The CDR3 extends over 14 amino acids. The germline CDR1 and CDR2 sequences are SGHNT and YYREEE (reference sequence). CDR3 sequence (DNA): TGTGCCAGTAATGTGGGGGAGCACGACACTGAAGCTTTCTTT. It is translated as CASNVGEHDTEAFF.

The V gene is TRBV6-2 or TRBV6-3, the J gene TRBJ2-1, with D possibly TRBD2 on 5 matching bases. This CDR3 has 14 amino acids. Deletions cut 4 bases from V and 5 bases from J, with 12 bases between. Germline-derived CDR1 and CDR2 are MNHEY and SVGEGT. The CDR3 is CASSSSGSDNEQFF. The CDR3 DNA reads TGTGCCAGCAGTTCATCCGGTAGCGACAATGAGCAGTTCTTC.

A few counts support this clone. The chain uses TRBV27 and TRBJ1-1, with no clear D. From germline, CDR1 is MNHEY and CDR2 SMNVEV (reference sequence). The CDR3 loop spans 14 amino acids. Trimming left V 3 bases short and J 1 base short, with 9 bases between. CDR3 DNA sequence: TGTGCCAGCAGTTTTAGGCAATCGAACACTGAAGCTTTCTTT. Amino acid sequence: CASSFRQSNTEAFF.

The chain is built from TRBV19 and TRBJ1-3; no reliable D call. Trimming removed 5 bases at V and 0 bases at J, with 8 bases between. CDR1 is LNHDA, CDR2 SQIVND, per germline (reference sequence). CDR3 length: 14 residues. The CDR3 loop reads CASSLGYSGNTIYF. CDR3 in DNA: TGTGCCAGTAGTCTTGGCTACTCTGGAAACACCATATATTTT.

The chain has TRBV2 and TRBJ2-3, with a weak D call TRBD2 (8 bases). CDR3 length equals 17 residues. The germline V gene has CDR1 SNHLY and CDR2 FYNNEI. V lost 6 bases to trimming and J lost 2 bases, with 21 bases between them. The CDR3 region is CASSAGRGQPDTDTQYF. CDR3 nucleotide sequence: TGTGCCAGCAGCGCCGGGAGGGGGCAACCTGACACAGATACGCAGTATTTT.

The chain joins TRBV28 to TRBJ2-7; 14 bases map to TRBD2. There are 17 residues in the CDR3. Germline-derived CDR1 and CDR2 are MDHEN and SYDVKM. V gave up 6 bases and J gave up 3 bases; unmatched junction bases: 10. This CDR3 is CASSSGLAGESLYEQYF. The CDR3 DNA is TGTGCCAGCAGCTCGGGACTAGCGGGGGAATCTCTCTACGAGCAGTACTTC.

Worth noting for this clone: Different DNA sequences within this sample yield the same CDR3. The rearrangement links TRBV9 to TRBJ2-3; D ambiguous. Per germline, CDR1 SGDLS and CDR2 YYNGEE. Trimming removed 0 bases at V and 3 bases at J, with 2 bases between. This CDR3 is 12 amino acids long. Written as DNA, the CDR3 is TGTGCCAGCAGCGTAGCTACAGATACGCAGTATTTT. As protein: CASSVATDTQYF. Full variable domain (rest looked up from reference TRBV9 and TRBJ2-3): DSGVTQTPKHLITATGQRVTLRCSPRSGDLSVYWYQQSLDQGLQFLIQYYNGEERAKGNILERFSAQQFPDLHSELNLSSLELGDSALYFCASSVATDTQYFGPGTRLTVL.

This chain connects TRBV5-1 to TRBJ1-4; no firm D call. CDR1 is SGHRS and CDR2 is YFSETQ in the germline V gene. Trimming pared 4 bases from V and 6 bases from J, leaving 10 bases between. There are 13 residues in the CDR3. For the CDR3, the DNA is TGCGCCAGCAGCCCACGGCTGGATGAAAAACTGTTTTTT. Translation: CASSPRLDEKLFF. The full variable domain, in which reference TRBV5-1 and TRBJ1-4 provide the parts outside the CDR3, is KAGVTQTPRYLIKTRGQQVTLSCSPISGHRSVSWYQQTPGQGLQFLFEYFSETQRNKGNFPGRFSGRQFSNSRSEMNVSTLELGDSALYLCASSPRLDEKLFFGSGTQLSVL.

This clone appeared a few times. This chain connects TRBV3-1 (or the pseudogene TRBV3-2) to TRBJ1-2; 11 nucleotides line up with TRBD1. The germline CDR1 and CDR2 sequences are LGHDT and YNNKEL (reference sequence). This CDR3 has 15 residues. V lost 4 bases, J lost 3 bases, and 4 bases stayed unmatched. In DNA, the CDR3 is TGTGCCAGCAGCCCCGGGACAGGGGGGGACTATGGCTACACCTTC. Its protein product is CASSPGTGGDYGYTF.